This T cell receptor (beta chain) came from a study of CD8 T cells in ankylosing spondylitis (dated by TCRdb to the late 2010s). For the wider study: To find TCR variants linked to disease, the study profiled T cell receptor beta repertoires in ankylosing spondylitis patients and healthy donors. Samples of peripheral blood were taken, and for ankylosing spondylitis patients, synovial fluid was collected as well. The whole study cohort included over a hundred healthy donors and 20 to 30 ankylosing spondylitis patients. Beyond this particular receptor, the publication reports: Some of the motif variants had been reported before in the synovial fluid and blood of reactive arthritis patients, a finding that suggests common disease-initiation mechanisms. The disease-linked clones were reported to be significantly enriched in matched synovial fluid samples from ankylosing spondylitis patients. A TCR beta motif made up of roughly eight highly homologous amino acid variants appeared to be characteristic of blood from ankylosing spondylitis patients. In peripheral blood, the disease-linked clones were found at relatively low frequencies and had a CD8+ phenotype.

Instrument used: Illumina HiSeq 2500. Quantitative 5'-RACE with molecular barcodes was used to prepare TCR beta libraries. The authors' analysis ran thus. Disease-linked TCR variants were identified with a new computational method built on a probabilistic model of VDJ rearrangement. The public reads were quality trimmed at Q25 with fastp and then assembled into clones with MiXCR by TCRdb, keeping productive beta chains. Every entry covers one CDR3 protein and lists the most common genes and DNA from its rows. For this entry, the V and J calls and clone size follow TCRdb and not the study's own pipeline. The sample table records under 150,000 distinct CDR3 sequences; about a tenth of these occur just once. 3% to 4% of the sample comes from the top ten. Via the germline V gene (reference sequence), CDR1 is DFQATT and CDR2 SNEGSKA. V drops 2 bases and J drops 2 bases, leaving 10 bases in between. Counted from cysteine to phenylalanine, this CDR3 has 13 amino acids. Of all the DNA, just the CDR3 is kept, 39 bases in frame from base 1.

This clonotype occurred many times. It has no known antigen specificity. Base qualities are missing; no much larger clone stands one base away. Material: blood, either unsorted or a sorted T cell fraction (not recorded which). The rearranged segments are TRBV20-1 and TRBJ2-7, with a weak D call of TRBD2 (5 bases match). The sequence came from a male donor with ankylosing spondylitis or in good health (not recorded which). The nucleotide sequence is given as TGCAGTGCTAGACCAGCGGAAACCTACGAGCAGTACTTC. The translation is CSARPAETYEQYF.